Presented here are 11 T cell receptor beta chains from one specimen sequenced in a study of Ad26.COV2.S vaccination and SARS-CoV-2 variants. Treatment meaning: 19 received Ad26.COV2.S at low or high dose, single or two shots; about 5 received placebo; per-sample allocation not given. Samples analyzed were those drawn on day 63 after the first vaccine or placebo injection. The method was immunoSEQ multiplex PCR; TCRdb's version includes in-frame clones alone and lacks a portion of them. The sample yields about 280,000 clones, more than 75% seen once. This material consisted of peripheral blood, taken in a trial of Ad26.COV2.S vaccine versus placebo. These receptors all come from a person aged 18-60 years who received the Ad26.COV2.S COVID-19 vaccine or a placebo.

The V gene is TRBV28, the J gene TRBJ1-2, with 9 bases that match TRBD1. After removal of 8 bases from V and 7 bases from J, the junction contained 17 bases not matched to a gene. Looked up from germline, CDR1 is MDHEN and CDR2 is SYDVKM. This CDR3 has 16 amino acids. The CDR3 is CASPHPIQGALGGYTF. In DNA form, the CDR3 reads TGTGCCAGCCCGCACCCAATACAGGGGGCTTTGGGTGGCTACACCTTC.

Here the CDR3 reads CASSPWTGGKNEQFF. The DNA of the CDR3 is TGTGCCAGCAGCCCATGGACAGGGGGTAAAAATGAGCAGTTCTTC. V and J are TRBV9 and TRBJ2-1; 10 positions agree with TRBD1. Germline V CDR1 and CDR2: SGDLS, YYNGEE. This CDR3 contains 15 residues. With V trimmed by 4 bases and J by 7 bases, 8 bases remained unmatched. The entire variable domain, with the rest obtained from reference TRBV9 and TRBJ2-1, is as follows: DSGVTQTPKHLITATGQRVTLRCSPRSGDLSVYWYQQSLDQGLQFLIQYYNGEERAKGNILERFSAQQFPDLHSELNLSSLELGDSALYFCASSPWTGGKNEQFFGPGTRLTVL.

The V and J genes are TRBV7-9 and TRBJ1-4; D is uncertain. This CDR3 is built from 14 residues. V lost 7 bases and J 8 bases, leaving 17 bases between the germline ends. Looked up from germline, CDR1 is SEHNR and CDR2 is FQNEAQ (reference sequence). In nucleotides, the CDR3 is TGTGCCAGCACCCGGGGAGGGCGGGAGGAAAAACTGTTTTTT. It translates to CASTRGGREEKLFF.

The chain recombines TRBV7-6 with TRBJ2-7; possible D gene TRBD1, 5 bases. The CDR3 loop spans 13 amino acids. The germline V and J ends were trimmed by 5 bases and 3 bases, with 11 bases remaining between them. CDR1 and CDR2 (germline): SGHVS, FNYEAQ. CDR3 loop: CASSQGENYEQYF. CDR3 nucleotide sequence: TGTGCCAGCAGCCAGGGCGAAAACTACGAGCAGTACTTC.

V gene TRBV6-6 combines with J gene TRBJ2-3; no clear D gene. The ends were cut back, 6 bases at V and 4 bases at J, with 5 bases in the middle. The germline V gene encodes CDR1 MNHNY and CDR2 SVGAGI (reference sequence). The CDR3 totals 11 residues. CDR3 bases: TGTGCCAGCAGCAACCCAGATACGCAGTATTTT. Amino acids: CASSNPDTQYF.

This clone has only a few counts. This chain joins TRBV5-5 and TRBJ1-6, with D hard to call. Germline loops: CDR1 SGHKS, CDR2 YYEKEE (reference sequence). The V end lost 1 base, the J end lost 4 bases, and 12 bases lay between the germline ends. This CDR3 contains 16 residues. The CDR3 coding sequence is TGTGCCAGCAGCTTGCTAGGAGGATTTTATAATTCACCCCTCCACTTT. Translated: CASSLLGGFYNSPLHF. Complete variable domain (other parts from reference TRBV5-5 and TRBJ1-6): DAGVTQSPTHLIKTRGQQVTLRCSPISGHKSVSWYQQVLGQGPQFIFQYYEKEERGRGNFPDRFSARQFPNYSSELNVNALLLGDSALYLCASSLLGGFYNSPLHFGNGTRLTVT.

J is TRBJ2-1 and V is TRBV5-1; TRBD1 matches 7 bases. The germline V gene encodes CDR1 SGHRS and CDR2 YFSETQ. The CDR3 is made up of 15 amino acids. The ends lost 6 bases at V and 8 bases at J; junction bases unmatched: 14. CDR3 amino acids: CASTDTGAQWDEQFF. The CDR3 nucleotides read TGCGCCAGCACCGATACAGGGGCCCAGTGGGATGAGCAGTTCTTC.

This rearrangement joins TRBV14 to TRBJ2-1, with 10 positions matching TRBD1. The CDR3 loop spans 15 amino acids. Per the germline V gene, CDR1 is SGHDN and CDR2 is FVKESK. V was pared by 3 bases and J by 4 bases, with 3 bases of the junction left unmatched. As DNA, the CDR3 is TGTGCCAGCAGCCACAGGACAGGGGGGTACAATGAGCAGTTCTTC. Translation: CASSHRTGGYNEQFF.

V and J are TRBV5-1 and TRBJ2-1, with 9 positions matching TRBD1. The V gene's germline CDR1 is SGHRS and CDR2 YFSETQ. The CDR3 runs to 14 residues. V was clipped by 4 bases and J by 1 base; unmatched bases: 0. The CDR3 DNA follows: TGCGCCAGCAGCGGGACAGGGTCCTACAATGAGCAGTTCTTC. Its protein is CASSGTGSYNEQFF. Using reference TRBV5-1 and TRBJ2-1 for the parts outside the CDR3, the full variable domain is KAGVTQTPRYLIKTRGQQVTLSCSPISGHRSVSWYQQTPGQGLQFLFEYFSETQRNKGNFPGRFSGRQFSNSRSEMNVSTLELGDSALYLCASSGTGSYNEQFFGPGTRLTVL.

The chain carries TRBV7-3 and TRBJ2-1, with 8 bases aligning to TRBD1. The CDR3 covers 15 residues. Trimming cost V 2 bases and J 8 bases; bases outside gene matches: 8. Germline V gene sequence: CDR1 SGHTA, CDR2 FQGTGA. CDR3 protein: CASSLSTGGRHEQFF. DNA of the CDR3: TGTGCCAGCAGCTTATCTACAGGGGGAAGACATGAGCAGTTCTTC. Together with reference TRBV7-3 and TRBJ2-1, the CDR3 gives the full variable domain: GAGVSQTPSNKVTEKGKYVELRCDPISGHTALYWYRQSLGQGPEFLIYFQGTGAADDSGLPNDRFFAVRPEGSVSTLKIQRTERGDSAVYLCASSLSTGGRHEQFFGPGTRLTVL.

This chain uses TRBV5-4 with TRBJ2-5, with D perhaps matching TRBD1 or TRBD2 (6 bases each). The CDR3 has 16 residues. V dropped 4 bases and J dropped 5 bases, with 21 bases sitting between them. Germline V CDR1 and CDR2: SGHNT, YYREEE (reference sequence). The CDR3 sequence: CASSRNPGGRRETQYF. The CDR3 nucleotides are TGTGCCAGCAGCCGAAATCCTGGGGGGCGGCGGGAGACCCAGTACTTC.